These 23 T cell receptor beta chains share one sample of origin, sequenced in a study of blood T cell repertoires in COVID-19. Sequencing used immunoSEQ multiplex PCR; TCRdb keeps in-frame clones, though not all of them. The sample has about 230,000 clones, over 85% seen once. The sequenced material came from PBMCs or T cells enriched from blood (not recorded which). Receptors originate from a woman aged 25 to 39 with acute COVID-19.

This clone was picked up a small number of times. The chain employs TRBV7-9 and TRBJ2-5; 16 bases are shared with TRBD2. The CDR3 runs to 17 residues. Germline CDR1 is SEHNR and CDR2 is FQNEAQ (reference sequence). J was trimmed by 4 bases and V by 5 bases; bases with no gene match: 7. The CDR3 nucleotides read TGTGCCAGCAGCACCGGGACTAGCGGGGGGGCCGGAGAGACCCAGTACTTC. It codes for CASSTGTSGGAGETQYF.

The CDR3 reads CASSQEWGGSSGNTIYF. CDR3 coding DNA: TGCGCCAGCAGCCAAGAATGGGGCGGGAGCTCTGGAAACACCATATATTTT. The gene calls are TRBV4-1 and TRBJ1-3, with D possibly TRBD1 on 5 matching bases. The CDR3 is 17 residues long. The germline V gene has CDR1 MGHRA and CDR2 YSYEKL. V was cut by 0 bases and J by 0 bases, with 12 bases left in between.

This rearrangement joins TRBV7-2 to TRBJ2-5, with 9 bases that match TRBD2. The trim removed 5 bases at V and 5 bases at J, leaving 15 bases unmatched. Germline lookup yields CDR1 SGHTA and CDR2 FQGNSA. The CDR3 totals 17 residues. The CDR3 DNA reads TGTGCCAGCAGCCCCGCAGCGGGGGGCCGTTCGTCGGAGACCCAGTACTTC. Translated, it gives CASSPAAGGRSSETQYF.

This clone showed up just once. The chain carries TRBV5-1 and TRBJ1-1; tentatively, D is TRBD1 (6 bases). Germline V gene data show CDR1 as SGHRS and CDR2 as YFSETQ. The CDR3 spans 14 residues. V was clipped by 0 bases and J by 1 base, with 7 bases between them. The CDR3 spells CASSLVGQNTEAFF. For the CDR3, the DNA is TGCGCCAGCAGCTTGGTGGGACAGAACACTGAAGCTTTCTTT.

This clone has a handful of counts. The chain carries TRBV25-1 and TRBJ2-1; TRBD2 matches at 10 bases. CDR1 is MGHDK and CDR2 is SYGVNS in the germline V gene. The CDR3 sequence is 16 residues long. J lost 8 bases, V lost 4 bases, and 11 bases had no gene match. This CDR3 is CASSGQPGLATYEQFF. The CDR3 nucleotides read TGTGCCAGCAGTGGGCAACCGGGACTAGCGACGTATGAGCAGTTCTTC.

V and J are TRBV10-2 and TRBJ2-7, with 7 bases aligning to TRBD2. The J segment lost 6 bases and the V segment lost 7 bases, leaving 12 bases of the junction unmatched. The germline CDR1 and CDR2 sequences are WSHSY and SAAADI. The CDR3 totals 14 residues. The CDR3 nucleotides are TGCGCCAGCACCCCCCGGGGGGTGCCACTCGAGCAGTACTTC. It specifies CASTPRGVPLEQYF.

The V and J genes are TRBV11-3 and TRBJ2-2; tentative D call: TRBD2 (5 bases). The CDR3 runs to 13 residues. CDR1 SGHNT and CDR2 YENEEA come from the germline V gene. The ends were cut back, 2 bases at V and 8 bases at J, with 9 bases in the middle. The CDR3, as DNA: TGTGCCAGCAGCTTATCGCGGGCTGGGGAGCTGTTTTTT. Encoded protein: CASSLSRAGELFF.

The V call is TRBV28, the J call TRBJ1-2; tentatively, D is TRBD1 (5 bases). From germline, CDR1 is MDHEN and CDR2 SYDVKM. V lost 6 bases to trimming and J lost 5 bases, with 16 bases between them. The CDR3 has 14 residues. Written as DNA, the CDR3 is TGTGCCAGCAGCCCCCGGGACTCAACTTATGGCTACACCTTC. It is translated as CASSPRDSTYGYTF.

The rearrangement joins TRBV4-1 to TRBJ2-7, with 8 bases that match TRBD1. V was clipped by 3 bases and J by 2 bases; unmatched bases: 6. The V gene's germline CDR1 is MGHRA and CDR2 YSYEKL. CDR3 size: 15 residues. In nucleotides, the CDR3 is TGCGCCAGCAGCCAGGTAGGACAGGGCCCCTACGAGCAGTACTTC. As protein: CASSQVGQGPYEQYF.

This clone appeared once. This chain connects TRBV29-1 to TRBJ1-2, with D tentatively TRBD1 (6 bases). Between the trimmed V and J ends, which lost 4 bases and 3 bases, there was a span of 15 bases. The CDR3 spans 14 residues. Germline CDR1 reads SQVTM; CDR2 reads ANQGSEA. This chain's CDR3 is CSVATGRSDYGYTF. The CDR3 coding sequence is TGCAGCGTTGCGACAGGCCGATCGGACTATGGCTACACCTTC. Drawing the rest from reference TRBV29-1 and TRBJ1-2, the complete variable domain is SAVISQKPSRDICQRGTSLTIQCQVDSQVTMMFWYRQQPGQSLTLIATANQGSEATYESGFVIDKFPISRPNLTFSTLTVSNMSPEDSSIYLCSVATGRSDYGYTFGSGTRLTVV.

In its sample, this clone was seen once. The rearrangement links TRBV18 to TRBJ2-2; TRBD2 aligns across 8 bases. The CDR3 has 17 amino acids. The junction had 10 bases not matched to a gene; V was cut back by 2 bases and J by 5 bases. In germline, CDR1 is KGHSH, CDR2 LQKENI. The CDR3 nucleotides read TGTGCCAGCTCACCAGGCCAGCGGGGGAGAACTACCGGGGAGCTGTTTTTT. It encodes CASSPGQRGRTTGELFF.

The rearrangement uses TRBV7-2 and TRBJ2-1, with TRBD1 identical over 9 bases. The length of the CDR3 is 14 residues. Germline CDR1 reads SGHTA; CDR2 reads FQGNSA. V was pared by 3 bases and J by 8 bases, with 5 bases of the junction left unmatched. The CDR3 region is CASSLTGGVDEQFF. CDR3 nucleotide sequence: TGTGCCAGCAGCTTGACAGGGGGAGTGGATGAGCAGTTCTTC.

This clone was seen just once. V gene TRBV7-3 combines with J gene TRBJ2-3; D is ambiguous. CDR3 size: 13 residues. Germline V CDR1 and CDR2: SGHTA, FQGTGA. Trimming left V 4 bases short and J 6 bases short, with 11 bases between. CDR3 DNA: TGTGCCAGCAGCTCCGTCCACATGGATACGCAGTATTTT. Its protein is CASSSVHMDTQYF. The variable domain in full, with the rest retrieved from reference TRBV7-3 and TRBJ2-3, is GAGVSQTPSNKVTEKGKYVELRCDPISGHTALYWYRQSLGQGPEFLIYFQGTGAADDSGLPNDRFFAVRPEGSVSTLKIQRTERGDSAVYLCASSSVHMDTQYFGPGTRLTVL.

V is TRBV7-3 and J is TRBJ2-5; 7 bases fit TRBD2. Trimming cost V 6 bases and J 4 bases; bases outside gene matches: 11. CDR1 is SGHTA and CDR2 is FQGTGA in the germline V gene. The CDR3 covers 15 residues. The CDR3 DNA sequence: TGTGCCAGCAGTCCATCGGGCGGGGGTGGAGAGACCCAGTACTTC. It translates to CASSPSGGGGETQYF.

The gene calls are TRBV30 and TRBJ1-2, with 10 bases that match TRBD1. V lost 4 bases, J lost 3 bases, and 8 bases stayed unmatched. The germline gives CDR1 GTSNPN, CDR2 SVGIG (reference sequence). The CDR3 totals 15 residues. CDR3 loop: CAWMIPGQGYYGYTF. DNA for the CDR3: TGTGCCTGGATGATCCCGGGACAGGGGTACTATGGCTACACCTTC.

Only a few counts were recorded for this clone. The rearrangement links TRBV5-5 to TRBJ1-3; D might be TRBD1 (5 bases). This CDR3 has 15 residues. CDR1 SGHKS and CDR2 YYEKEE come from the germline V gene (reference sequence). V was trimmed by 0 bases and J by 0 bases, leaving 7 bases between them. The CDR3 is CASSLADSSGNTIYF. The CDR3 DNA reads as TGTGCCAGCAGCTTGGCTGACAGCTCTGGAAACACCATATATTTT.

The chain couples TRBV19 to TRBJ1-5; a possible D gene is TRBD1 (5 bases). Trimming shortened V by 5 bases and J by 5 bases, and 10 bases separated the two germline ends. The CDR3 has 13 residues. The V gene's germline CDR1 is LNHDA and CDR2 SQIVND (reference sequence). The CDR3 nucleotides are TGTGCCAGTAGTCCCCGGGGGGATCAGCCCCAGCATTTT. It translates to CASSPRGDQPQHF. The entire variable domain, with the rest obtained from reference TRBV19 and TRBJ1-5, is as follows: DGGITQSPKYLFRKEGQNVTLSCEQNLNHDAMYWYRQDPGQGLRLIYYSQIVNDFQKGDIAEGYSVSREKKESFPLTVTSAQKNPTAFYLCASSPRGDQPQHFGDGTRLSIL.

The J gene is TRBJ1-1, the V gene TRBV19; 11 positions match TRBD1. In germline, CDR1 is LNHDA, CDR2 SQIVND (reference sequence). This CDR3 comprises 16 residues. The V gene end was trimmed by 5 bases and the J gene end by 6 bases; junction bases not matched to a gene: 11. For the CDR3, the DNA is TGTGCCAGTAGTTTCGGACAGGGGGCGAATGGGCCTGAAGCTTTCTTT. The encoded protein is CASSFGQGANGPEAFF.

V and J are TRBV14 and TRBJ1-2; tentative D call: TRBD1 (5 bases). V was trimmed by 1 base and J by 4 bases, leaving 13 bases between them. There are 15 residues in the CDR3. The germline CDR1 and CDR2 sequences are SGHDN and FVKESK. The chain's CDR3 is CASSQGGGRTYGYTF. In nucleotides, the CDR3 is TGTGCCAGCAGCCAAGGGGGGGGACGGACCTATGGCTACACCTTC.

V and J are TRBV7-2 and TRBJ2-2, with 11 bases identical to TRBD2. The CDR3 has 20 residues. Germline CDR1 reads SGHTA; CDR2 reads FQGNSA. V shed 0 bases and J 7 bases; nucleotides not matched to a gene: 16. CDR3 loop: CASSLAVVLAGGSSDGELFF. In DNA form, the CDR3 reads TGTGCCAGCAGCTTAGCGGTGGTTCTAGCGGGGGGCTCGTCGGACGGGGAGCTGTTTTTT.

The genes are TRBV27 and TRBJ2-1; the D gene is possibly TRBD1 (6 bases). The CDR3 length is 12 residues. The germline CDR1 and CDR2 sequences are MNHEY and SMNVEV (reference sequence). V lost 4 bases to trimming and J lost 9 bases, with 10 bases between them. The CDR3 nucleotides read TGTGCCAGCAGTTACAGGGTCGGTGAGCAGTTCTTC. Protein: CASSYRVGEQFF.

The chain carries TRBV3-1 (or the pseudogene TRBV3-2) and TRBJ1-2; possible D gene TRBD1, 6 bases. The CDR3 loop spans 15 amino acids. Germline V CDR1 and CDR2: LGHDT, YNNKEL (reference sequence). V was trimmed by 2 bases and J by 4 bases, leaving 14 bases between them. The CDR3 DNA follows: TGTGCCAGCAGCCAACAAGGACAGAAGTCCTATGGCTACACCTTC. It codes for CASSQQGQKSYGYTF.

This chain links TRBV4-2 with TRBJ2-7, with 12 bases fitting TRBD2. This CDR3 spans 15 amino acids. V lost 4 bases and J lost 2; bases outside the gene matches: 3. Per germline, CDR1 LGHNA and CDR2 YNFKEQ. CDR3 amino acids: CASSPSSGGAYEQYF. CDR3 bases: TGTGCCAGCAGCCCGTCTAGCGGGGGGGCCTACGAGCAGTACTTC.